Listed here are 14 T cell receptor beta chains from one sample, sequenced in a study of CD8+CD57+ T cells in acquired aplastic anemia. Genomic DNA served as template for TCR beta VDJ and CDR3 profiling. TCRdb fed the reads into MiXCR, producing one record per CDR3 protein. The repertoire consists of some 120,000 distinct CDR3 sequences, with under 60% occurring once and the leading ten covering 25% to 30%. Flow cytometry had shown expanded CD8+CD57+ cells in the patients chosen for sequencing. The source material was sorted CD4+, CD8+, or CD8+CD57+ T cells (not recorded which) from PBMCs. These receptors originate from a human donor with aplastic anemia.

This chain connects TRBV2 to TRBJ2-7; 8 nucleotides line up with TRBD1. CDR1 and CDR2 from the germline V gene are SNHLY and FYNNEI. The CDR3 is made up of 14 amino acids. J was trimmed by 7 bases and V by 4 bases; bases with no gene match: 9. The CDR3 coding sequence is TGTGCCAGCAGTGCCCGGGACAGGAGGGGGGAGCAGTACTTC. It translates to CASSARDRRGEQYF. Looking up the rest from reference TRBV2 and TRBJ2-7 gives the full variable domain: EPEVTQTPSHQVTQMGQEVILRCVPISNHLYFYWYRQILGQKVEFLVSFYNNEISEKSEIFDDQFSVERPDGSNFTLKIRSTKLEDSAMYFCASSARDRRGEQYFGPGTRLTVT.

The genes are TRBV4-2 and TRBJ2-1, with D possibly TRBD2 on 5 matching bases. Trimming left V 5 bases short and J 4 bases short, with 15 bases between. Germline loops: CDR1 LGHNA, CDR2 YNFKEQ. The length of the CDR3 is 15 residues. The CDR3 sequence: CASSSGPVPYNEQFF. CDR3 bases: TGTGCCAGCAGCAGCGGACCCGTTCCTTACAATGAGCAGTTCTTC.

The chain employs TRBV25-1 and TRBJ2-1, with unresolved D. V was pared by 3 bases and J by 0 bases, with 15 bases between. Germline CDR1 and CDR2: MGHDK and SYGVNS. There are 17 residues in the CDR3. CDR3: CASSDKRASSSYNEQFF. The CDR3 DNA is TGTGCCAGCAGTGATAAAAGGGCGTCGAGCTCCTACAATGAGCAGTTCTTC.

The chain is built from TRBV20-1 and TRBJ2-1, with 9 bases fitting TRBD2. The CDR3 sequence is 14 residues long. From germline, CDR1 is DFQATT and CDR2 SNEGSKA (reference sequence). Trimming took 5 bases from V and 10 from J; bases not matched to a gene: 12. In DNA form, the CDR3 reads TGCAGTGCTGTAAGAACTAGCGGGTTAGAGGAGCAGTTCTTC. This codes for CSAVRTSGLEEQFF.

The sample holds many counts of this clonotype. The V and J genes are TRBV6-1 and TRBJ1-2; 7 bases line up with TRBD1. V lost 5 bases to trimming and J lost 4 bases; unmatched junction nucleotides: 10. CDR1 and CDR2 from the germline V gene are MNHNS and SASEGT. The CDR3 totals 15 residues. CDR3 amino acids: CASSTSVRGSYGYTF. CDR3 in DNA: TGTGCCAGCAGTACAAGCGTCAGGGGGTCCTATGGCTACACCTTC.

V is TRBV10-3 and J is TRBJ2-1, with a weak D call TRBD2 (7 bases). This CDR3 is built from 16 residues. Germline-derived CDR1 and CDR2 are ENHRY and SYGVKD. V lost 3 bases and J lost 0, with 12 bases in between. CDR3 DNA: TGTGCCATCAGTGAAGGGGGAGGGAGCTCCTACAATGAGCAGTTCTTC. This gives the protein CAISEGGGSSYNEQFF.

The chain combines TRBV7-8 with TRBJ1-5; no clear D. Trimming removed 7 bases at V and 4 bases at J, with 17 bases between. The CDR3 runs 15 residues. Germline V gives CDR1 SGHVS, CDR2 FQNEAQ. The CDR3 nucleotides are TGTGCCAGCACCACCGGGGAGCTTACAAATCAGCCCCAGCATTTT. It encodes CASTTGELTNQPQHF.

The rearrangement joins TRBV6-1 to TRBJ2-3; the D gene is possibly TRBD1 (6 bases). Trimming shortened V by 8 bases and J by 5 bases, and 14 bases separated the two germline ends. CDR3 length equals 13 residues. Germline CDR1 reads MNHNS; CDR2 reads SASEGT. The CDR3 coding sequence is TGTGCCAGCGCCGGGACACGGGGAGATACGCAGTATTTT. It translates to CASAGTRGDTQYF.

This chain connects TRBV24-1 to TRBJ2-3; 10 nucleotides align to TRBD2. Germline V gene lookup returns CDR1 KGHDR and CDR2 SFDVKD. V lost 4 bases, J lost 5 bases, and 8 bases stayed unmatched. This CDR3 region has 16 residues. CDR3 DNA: TGTGCCACCAGTGAAACCCCGAGCGGGGGGGGAGATACGCAGTATTTT. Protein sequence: CATSETPSGGGDTQYF.

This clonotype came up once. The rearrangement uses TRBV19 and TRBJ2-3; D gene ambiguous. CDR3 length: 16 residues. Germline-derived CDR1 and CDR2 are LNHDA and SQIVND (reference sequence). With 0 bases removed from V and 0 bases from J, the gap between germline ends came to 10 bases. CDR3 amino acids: CASSIDPTDSTDTQYF. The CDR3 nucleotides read TGTGCCAGTAGTATAGATCCTACGGACAGCACAGATACGCAGTATTTT.

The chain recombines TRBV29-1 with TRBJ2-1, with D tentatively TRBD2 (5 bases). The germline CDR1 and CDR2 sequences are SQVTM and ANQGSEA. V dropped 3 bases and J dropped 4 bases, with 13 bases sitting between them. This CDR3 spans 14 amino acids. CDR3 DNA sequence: TGCAGCGTTGACAGAGACGGGGTGTACAATGAGCAGTTCTTC. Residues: CSVDRDGVYNEQFF.

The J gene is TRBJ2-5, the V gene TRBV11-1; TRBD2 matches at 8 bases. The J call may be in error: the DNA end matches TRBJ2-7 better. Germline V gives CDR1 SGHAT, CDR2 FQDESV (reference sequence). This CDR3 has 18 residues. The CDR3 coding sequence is TGTGCCAGCAGCTCGACGGGGGGGCTAACCACCTCCTCCTACGAGCAGTACTTC. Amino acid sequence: CASSSTGGLTTSSYEQYF.

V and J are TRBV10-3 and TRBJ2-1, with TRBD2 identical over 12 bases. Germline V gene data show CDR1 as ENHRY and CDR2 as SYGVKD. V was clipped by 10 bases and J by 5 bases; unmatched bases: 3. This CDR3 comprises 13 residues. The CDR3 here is CASGLAGNNEQFF. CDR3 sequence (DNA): TGTGCCAGTGGACTAGCGGGAAACAATGAGCAGTTCTTC.

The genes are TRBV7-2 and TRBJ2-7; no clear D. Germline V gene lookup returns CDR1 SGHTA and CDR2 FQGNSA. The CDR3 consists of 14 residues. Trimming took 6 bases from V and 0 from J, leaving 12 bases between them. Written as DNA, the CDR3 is TGTGCCAGCAGTTTATCAGGTTTCTCCTACGAGCAGTACTTC. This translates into CASSLSGFSYEQYF.